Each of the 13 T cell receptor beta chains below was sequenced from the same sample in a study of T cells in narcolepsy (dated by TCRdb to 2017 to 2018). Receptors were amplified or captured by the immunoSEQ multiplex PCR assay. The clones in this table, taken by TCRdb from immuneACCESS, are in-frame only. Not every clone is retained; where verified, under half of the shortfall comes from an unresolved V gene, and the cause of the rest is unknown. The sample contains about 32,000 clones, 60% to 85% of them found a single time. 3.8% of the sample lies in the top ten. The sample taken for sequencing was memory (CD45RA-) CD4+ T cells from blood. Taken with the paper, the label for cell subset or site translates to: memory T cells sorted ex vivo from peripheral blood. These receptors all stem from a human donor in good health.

CDR3 loop: CASGGREGYEQYF. CDR3 nucleotide sequence: TGTGCCAGCGGAGGGCGGGAGGGTTACGAGCAGTACTTC. The rearrangement links TRBV27 to TRBJ2-7, with 9 bases identical to TRBD2. CDR3 length: 13 residues. CDR1 is MNHEY, CDR2 SMNVEV, per germline (reference sequence). The V and J ends lost 8 bases and 4 bases, in that order; junction bases with no gene match: 6.

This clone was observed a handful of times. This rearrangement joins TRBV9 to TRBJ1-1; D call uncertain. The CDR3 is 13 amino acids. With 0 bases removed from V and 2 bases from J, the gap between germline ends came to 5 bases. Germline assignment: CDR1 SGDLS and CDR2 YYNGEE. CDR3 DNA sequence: TGTGCCAGCAGCGTAGCGGACAACACTGAAGCTTTCTTT. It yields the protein CASSVADNTEAFF.

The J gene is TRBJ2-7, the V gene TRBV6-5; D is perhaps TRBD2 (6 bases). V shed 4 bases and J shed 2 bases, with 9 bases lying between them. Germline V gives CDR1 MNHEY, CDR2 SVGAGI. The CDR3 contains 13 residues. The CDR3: CASSLGRTYEQYF. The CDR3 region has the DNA TGTGCCAGCAGTTTGGGGAGGACCTACGAGCAGTACTTC.

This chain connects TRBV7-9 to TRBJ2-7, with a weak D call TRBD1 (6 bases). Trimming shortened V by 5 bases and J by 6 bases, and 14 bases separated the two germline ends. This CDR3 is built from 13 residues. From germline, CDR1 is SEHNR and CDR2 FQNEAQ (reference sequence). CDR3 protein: CASSNEQGFEQYF. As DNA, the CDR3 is TGTGCCAGCAGCAACGAACAGGGATTCGAGCAGTACTTC.

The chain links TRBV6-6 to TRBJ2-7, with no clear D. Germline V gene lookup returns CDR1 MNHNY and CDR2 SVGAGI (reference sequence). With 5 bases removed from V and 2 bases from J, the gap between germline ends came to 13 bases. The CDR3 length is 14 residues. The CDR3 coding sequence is TGTGCCAGCAGTGACACCATAGGACCCTACGAGCAGTACTTC. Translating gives CASSDTIGPYEQYF.

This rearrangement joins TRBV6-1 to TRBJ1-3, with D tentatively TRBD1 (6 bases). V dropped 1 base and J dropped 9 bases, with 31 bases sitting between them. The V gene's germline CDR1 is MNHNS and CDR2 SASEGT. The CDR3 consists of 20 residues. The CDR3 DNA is TGTGCCAGCAGTGAAGTTTGGGGGGTTAGCGGGACACCGACACGAAGCACCATATATTTT. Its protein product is CASSEVWGVSGTPTRSTIYF.

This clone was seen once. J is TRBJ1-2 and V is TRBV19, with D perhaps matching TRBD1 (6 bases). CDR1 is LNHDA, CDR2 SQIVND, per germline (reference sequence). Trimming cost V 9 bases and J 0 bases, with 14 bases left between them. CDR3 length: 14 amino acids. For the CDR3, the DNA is TGTGCCAGCTCCGACAGGTATTCTAACTATGGCTACACCTTC. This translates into CASSDRYSNYGYTF.

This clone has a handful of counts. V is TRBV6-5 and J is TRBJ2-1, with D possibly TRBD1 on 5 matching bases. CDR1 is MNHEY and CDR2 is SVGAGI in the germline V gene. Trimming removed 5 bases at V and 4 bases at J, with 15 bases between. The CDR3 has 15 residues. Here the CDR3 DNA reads TGTGCCAGCAGTCCTGGACAAAGGTTGTACAATGAGCAGTTCTTC. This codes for CASSPGQRLYNEQFF.

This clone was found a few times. The CDR3 DNA reads as TGTGCCAGCAGCTCCCCCAGGGTAGCTTTCTTT. Translated: CASSSPRVAFF. The genes are TRBV7-9 and TRBJ1-1, with a possible D match to TRBD1 (5 bases). V lost 4 bases to trimming and J lost 10 bases, with 10 bases between them. This CDR3 is 11 amino acids long. Germline-derived CDR1 and CDR2 are SEHNR and FQNEAQ (reference sequence).

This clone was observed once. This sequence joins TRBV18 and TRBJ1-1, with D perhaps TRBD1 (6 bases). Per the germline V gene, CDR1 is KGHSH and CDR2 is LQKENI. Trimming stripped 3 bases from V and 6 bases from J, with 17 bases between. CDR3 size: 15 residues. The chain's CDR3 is CASSPGAGAFSEAFF. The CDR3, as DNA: TGTGCCAGCTCACCCGGGGCGGGGGCCTTCTCTGAAGCTTTCTTT.

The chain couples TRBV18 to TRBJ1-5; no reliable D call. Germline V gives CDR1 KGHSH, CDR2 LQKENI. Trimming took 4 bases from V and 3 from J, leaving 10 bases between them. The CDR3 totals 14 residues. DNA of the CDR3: TGTGCCAGCTCACGCGCCTCGGACAATCAGCCCCAGCATTTT. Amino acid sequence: CASSRASDNQPQHF.

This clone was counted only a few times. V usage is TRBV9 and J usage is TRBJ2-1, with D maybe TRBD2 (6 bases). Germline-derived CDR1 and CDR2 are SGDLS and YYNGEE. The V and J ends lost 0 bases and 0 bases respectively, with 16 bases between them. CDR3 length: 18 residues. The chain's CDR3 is CASSVAGGRAGSYNEQFF. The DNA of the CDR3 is TGTGCCAGCAGCGTAGCTGGAGGGAGAGCTGGCTCCTACAATGAGCAGTTCTTC.

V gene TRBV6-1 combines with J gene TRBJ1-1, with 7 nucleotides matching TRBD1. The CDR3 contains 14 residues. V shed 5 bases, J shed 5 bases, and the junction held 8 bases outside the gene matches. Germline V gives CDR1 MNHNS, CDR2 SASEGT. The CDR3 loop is CASSRQGVETEAFF. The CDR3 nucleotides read TGTGCCAGCAGTAGACAGGGTGTGGAGACTGAAGCTTTCTTT.